This T cell receptor (beta chain) was profiled in a study of T cells expressing NK-cell markers. Study summary: Out of eight donors sequenced, seven tested HCMV-seropositive and the remaining one seronegative.

As concerns this clonotype: Its antigen is undetermined.

Notes on the study in general: A handful of donors showed these clonotypes also leading the CD3+CD56-NKG2C+ fraction.

Germline V lookup: CDR1 SQVTM, CDR2 ANQGSEA. CDR3 length equals 14 residues. TCRdb reprocessed the 5' RACE reads and keeps a single row for each CDR3 protein, giving no DNA. This repertoire includes 250,000 to 300,000 distinct CDR3 sequences. The chain employs TRBV29-1 and TRBJ2-2; absent DNA, TCRdb's TRBD1 call cannot be checked. Input material: blood T cells: a sorted CD56 or NKG2C T cell subset, CD4+ or CD8+ T cells, or bulk PBMC T cells (not recorded which). The TCR comes from a young man in good health. The CDR3 sequence: CSVAFGARAGELFF.